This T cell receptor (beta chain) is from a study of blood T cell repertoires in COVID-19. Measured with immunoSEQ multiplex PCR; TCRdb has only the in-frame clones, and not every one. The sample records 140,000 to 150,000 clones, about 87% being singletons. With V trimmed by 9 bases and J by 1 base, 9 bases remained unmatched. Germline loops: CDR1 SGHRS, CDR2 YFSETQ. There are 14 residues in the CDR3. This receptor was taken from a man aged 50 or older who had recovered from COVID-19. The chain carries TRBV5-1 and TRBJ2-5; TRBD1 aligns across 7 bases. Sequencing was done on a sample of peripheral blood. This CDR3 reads CATAGGPGQETQYF. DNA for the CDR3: TGCGCCACCGCAGGGGGACCGGGCCAAGAGACCCAGTACTTC.